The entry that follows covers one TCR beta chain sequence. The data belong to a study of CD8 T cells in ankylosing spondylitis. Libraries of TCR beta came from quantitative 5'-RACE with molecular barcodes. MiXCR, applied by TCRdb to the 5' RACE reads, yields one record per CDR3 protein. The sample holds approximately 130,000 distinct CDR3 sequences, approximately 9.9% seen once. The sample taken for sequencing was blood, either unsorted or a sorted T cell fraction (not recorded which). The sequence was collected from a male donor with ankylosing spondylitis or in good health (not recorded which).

CDR3 loop: CASSLVGGRAVEQFF. The CDR3 nucleotides are TGTGCCAGCAGCTTAGTAGGCGGGAGGGCCGTTGAGCAGTTCTTC. The V and J genes are TRBV11-2 and TRBJ2-1; 9 nucleotides align to TRBD2. With V trimmed by 1 base and J by 9 bases, 7 bases remained unmatched. The V gene's germline CDR1 is SGHAT and CDR2 FQNNGV. This CDR3 is 15 amino acids long.